The entry below gives a single T cell receptor (beta chain) sequence along with its context. This entry comes from a study of shared clonotypes between healthy human individuals. Assay: immunoSEQ multiplex PCR; the TCRdb copy retains only in-frame clones and omits some. Of about 1.5 million clones in the sample, around 98% were seen once. The sequence was obtained from a young man in good health. The specimen sequenced was naive CD4+ T cells sorted from blood. This sample's subset: CD45RA+ positively selected.

CDR3 DNA: TGTGCCAGCAGAGGGGCGTCCTACAATGAGCAGTTCTTC. It codes for CASRGASYNEQFF. The V and J genes are TRBV7-6 and TRBJ2-1; perhaps TRBD1 as D (5 bases). The germline CDR1 and CDR2 sequences are SGHVS and FNYEAQ. The CDR3 has 13 residues. V was pared by 6 bases and J by 1 base, with 7 bases between.